This is a list of T cell receptor beta chains from one sample in a study of identical twins. Via MiXCR, TCRdb re-called the 5' RACE reads, giving one row per CDR3 protein. The table lists roughly 570,000 distinct CDR3 sequences, roughly 9.9% of them singletons. The data were also submitted as part of a second study, on yellow fever vaccine responses in identical twins.

Sequencing was performed on PBMCs. These receptors came from a woman between 18 and 29 years old in good health. Each CDR3 is given with its conserved first and last residue. D genes are given only for firm matches. Some rows mark clone size as missing; the rest say once, few, many or name a class of expanded clone.

size,D,V,J,DNA,CDR3
many,TRBD2,TRBV4-2,TRBJ2-3,TGTGCCAGCAACCCTCCAGCGGGGGGGCCGAGTACGCAGTATTTT,CASNPPAGGPSTQYF
many,TRBD1,TRBV6-1,TRBJ1-1,TGTGCCAGCATTCCGCAGGGGGGAGGAACTGAAGCTTTCTTT,CASIPQGGGTEAFF
few,TRBD2,TRBV20-1,TRBJ2-1,TGCAGTGCTAGGGCCACCGGGACTAGCGGCAATGAGCAGTTCTTC,CSARATGTSGNEQFF
few,TRBD1,TRBV24-1,TRBJ2-2,TGTGCCACCAGTGATCCCGGACAGGGTAGCACCGGGGAGCTGTTTTTT,CATSDPGQGSTGELFF
-,-,TRBV28,TRBJ2-2,TGTGCCAGCAGTTTTCTAAGCGGAGTCGGGACCGGGGAGCTGTTTTTT,CASSFLSGVGTGELFF
few,TRBD2,TRBV7-3,TRBJ2-3,TGTGCCAGCAGCTTAATAGTCGGGGGGGCCGTGGCAGATACGCAGTATTTT,CASSLIVGGAVADTQYF
-,TRBD1,TRBV7-2,TRBJ1-6,TGTGCCAGCACCACAGGGGCGTCCTATAATTCACCCCTCCACTTT,CASTTGASYNSPLHF
few,-,TRBV11-2,TRBJ2-5,TGTGCCAGCAGCTTAGAGGGAAGGGAGGAAGAGACCCAGTACTTC,CASSLEGREEETQYF
-,TRBD1,TRBV29-1,TRBJ2-7,TGCAGCTCCTGGGACAGTTCCTACGAGCAGTACTTC,CSSWDSSYEQYF
many,TRBD1,TRBV7-3,TRBJ1-6,TGTGCCAGCAGCTACAGGGGTGGGTCACCCCTCCACTTT,CASSYRGGSPLHF
few,TRBD1,TRBV5-1,TRBJ2-3,TGCGCCAGCAGGCCGACAGGGGGAGCAGATACGCAGTATTTT,CASRPTGGADTQYF
-,TRBD1,TRBV30,TRBJ2-7,TGTGCCTGGAGTATCGGACAGGGGGCTCACGAGCAGTACTTC,CAWSIGQGAHEQYF
many,-,TRBV6-4,TRBJ1-5,TGTGCCAGCAGTGTGGAGAGCAATCAGCCCCAGCATTTT,CASSVESNQPQHF
-,TRBD2,TRBV20-1,TRBJ2-1,TGCTGTGCTAGAGTGGCTAGCGGGAGCTCCTACAATGAGCAGTTCTTC,CCARVASGSSYNEQFF
many,-,TRBV6-1,TRBJ2-7,TGTGCCAGCAAACCCGGGACTCCGTCCTACGAGCAGTACTTC,CASKPGTPSYEQYF
few,TRBD2,TRBV20-1,TRBJ2-7,TGCAGTGTACCGGGACTAGCATTCTACGAGCAGTACTTC,CSVPGLAFYEQYF
few,TRBD2,TRBV5-6,TRBJ2-7,TGTGCCAGCAGCTTGTCCGGGACTAGCGGGGTTTCCTACGAGCAGTACTTC,CASSLSGTSGVSYEQYF
few,-,TRBV20-1,TRBJ2-7,TGCAGTGCTAGAGATTGGGCCCACGAGCAGTACTTC,CSARDWAHEQYF